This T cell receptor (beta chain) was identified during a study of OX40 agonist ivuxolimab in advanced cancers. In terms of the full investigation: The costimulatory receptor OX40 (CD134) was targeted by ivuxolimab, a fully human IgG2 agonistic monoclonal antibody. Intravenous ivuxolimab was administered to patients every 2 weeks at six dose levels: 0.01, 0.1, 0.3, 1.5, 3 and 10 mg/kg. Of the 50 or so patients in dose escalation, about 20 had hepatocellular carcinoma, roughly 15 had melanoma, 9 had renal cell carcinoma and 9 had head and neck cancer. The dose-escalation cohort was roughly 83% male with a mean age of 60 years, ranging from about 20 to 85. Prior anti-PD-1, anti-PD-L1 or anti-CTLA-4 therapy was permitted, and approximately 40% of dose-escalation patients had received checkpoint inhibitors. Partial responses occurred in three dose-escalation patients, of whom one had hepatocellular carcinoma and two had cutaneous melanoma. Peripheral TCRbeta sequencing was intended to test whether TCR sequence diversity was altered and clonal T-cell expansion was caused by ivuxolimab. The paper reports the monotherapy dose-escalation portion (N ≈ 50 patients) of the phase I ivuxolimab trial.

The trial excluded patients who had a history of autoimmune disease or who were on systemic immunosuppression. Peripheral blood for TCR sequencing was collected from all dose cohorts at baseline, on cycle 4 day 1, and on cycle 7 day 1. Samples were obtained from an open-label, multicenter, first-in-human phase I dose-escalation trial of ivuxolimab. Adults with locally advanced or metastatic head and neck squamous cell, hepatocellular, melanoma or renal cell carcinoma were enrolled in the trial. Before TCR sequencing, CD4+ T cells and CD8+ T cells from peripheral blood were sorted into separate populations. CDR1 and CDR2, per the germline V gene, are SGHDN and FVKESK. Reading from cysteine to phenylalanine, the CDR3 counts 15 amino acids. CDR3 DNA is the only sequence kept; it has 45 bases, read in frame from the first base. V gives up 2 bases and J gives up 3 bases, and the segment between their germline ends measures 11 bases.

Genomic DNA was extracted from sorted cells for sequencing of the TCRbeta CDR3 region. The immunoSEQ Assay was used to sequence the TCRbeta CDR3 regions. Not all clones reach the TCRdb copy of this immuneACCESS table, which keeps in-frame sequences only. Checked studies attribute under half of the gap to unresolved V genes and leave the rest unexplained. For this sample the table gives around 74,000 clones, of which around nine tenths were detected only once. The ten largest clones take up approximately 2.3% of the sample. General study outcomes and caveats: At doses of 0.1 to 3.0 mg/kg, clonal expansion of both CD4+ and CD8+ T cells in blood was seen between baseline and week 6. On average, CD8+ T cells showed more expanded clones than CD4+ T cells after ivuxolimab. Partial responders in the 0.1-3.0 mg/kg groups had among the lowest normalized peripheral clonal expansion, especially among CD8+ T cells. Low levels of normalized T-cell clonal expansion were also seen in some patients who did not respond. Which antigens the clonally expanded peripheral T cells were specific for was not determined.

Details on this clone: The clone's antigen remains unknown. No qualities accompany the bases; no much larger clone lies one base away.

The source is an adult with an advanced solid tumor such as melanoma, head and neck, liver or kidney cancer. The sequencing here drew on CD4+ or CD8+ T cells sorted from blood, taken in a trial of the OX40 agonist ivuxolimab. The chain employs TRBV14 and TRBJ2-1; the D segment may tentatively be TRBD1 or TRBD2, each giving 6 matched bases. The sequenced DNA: TGTGCCAGCAGCCAATACGGGGGCCTCTACAATGAGCAGTTCTTC. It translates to CASSQYGGLYNEQFF.